These 11 T cell receptor beta chains were sequenced from one sample in a study of cytomegalovirus exposure and HLA in healthy donors. In the PCR, 60 Vbeta and 13 Jbeta primers were used. Repertoires were generated with immunoSEQ multiplex PCR, while TCRdb's copy carries only in-frame clones and drops some. The sample consists of 95,000 to 150,000 clones, 77% of them appearing once. Sequencing used PBMCs. These receptors all come from a human donor in good health.

This clone was seen a handful of times. The rearrangement joins TRBV6-1 to TRBJ1-1, with D hard to call. Germline assignment: CDR1 MNHNS and CDR2 SASEGT. The V end lost 0 bases, the J end lost 3 bases, and 14 bases lay between the germline ends. The CDR3 sequence is 16 residues long. CDR3 coding DNA: TGTGCCAGCAGTGAAGCAGGCCGGGCCGGGGACACTGAAGCTTTCTTT. Its translation is CASSEAGRAGDTEAFF.

The CDR3 DNA reads TGTGCCAGCAGCTTAGTTGCGGCAGCTGGAAACACCATATATTTT. It encodes CASSLVAAAGNTIYF. The rearrangement joins TRBV7-9 to TRBJ1-3, with D uncertain. There are 15 residues in the CDR3. Between the trimmed V and J ends, which lost 1 base and 2 bases, there was a span of 9 bases. The germline V gene has CDR1 SEHNR and CDR2 FQNEAQ (reference sequence).

Remarks on this clone: The junction does not match germline at one end; this may be a read error. The chain is built from TRBV7-9 and TRBJ1-1, with a tentative D call TRBD1 (5 bases). CDR1 is SEHNR and CDR2 is FQNEAQ in the germline V gene (reference sequence). The length of the CDR3 is 13 residues. The CDR3 reads CSSRASGGTEAFF. Written as DNA, the CDR3 is TGTTCCAGCAGGGCTTCGGGGGGCACTGAAGCTTTCTTT. Based on the CDR3 plus reference TRBV7-9 and TRBJ1-1, the full variable domain is DTGVSQNPRHKITKRGQNVTFRCDPISEHNRLYWYRQTLGQGPEFLTYFQNEAQLEKSRLLSDRFSAERPKGSFSTLEIQRTEQGDSAMYLCSSRASGGTEAFFGQGTRLTVV.

The J gene is TRBJ2-2, the V gene TRBV25-1; 13 nucleotides line up with TRBD2. The CDR3 covers 15 residues. Germline CDR1 and CDR2: MGHDK and SYGVNS. V shed 5 bases and J 6 bases; nucleotides not matched to a gene: 3. CDR3 protein: CASSTSGRGSGELFF. The CDR3 nucleotides read TGTGCCAGCAGTACTAGCGGGAGGGGGTCCGGGGAGCTGTTTTTT.

The gene calls are TRBV11-3 and TRBJ1-3, with TRBD1 matching over 8 bases. With 4 bases clipped from V and 0 bases from J, the junction kept 2 bases outside the gene matches. Germline V gene data show CDR1 as SGHNT and CDR2 as YENEEA. The CDR3 consists of 15 residues. This CDR3 is CASSSGQGSGNTIYF. The CDR3 nucleotides are TGTGCCAGCAGCTCCGGACAGGGCTCTGGAAACACCATATATTTT.

In DNA, the CDR3 is TGCGCCAGCAGCTTGGCCGGACTAGCGGGAGCCTACGAGCAGTACTTC. This encodes CASSLAGLAGAYEQYF. The rearrangement links TRBV5-1 to TRBJ2-7; 13 bases map to TRBD2. V lost 0 bases, J lost 2 bases, and 2 bases stayed unmatched. Germline V gene lookup returns CDR1 SGHRS and CDR2 YFSETQ. The CDR3 is 16 residues long.

The gene calls are TRBV19 and TRBJ1-1; D gene unclear. Germline V gives CDR1 LNHDA, CDR2 SQIVND (reference sequence). The V end was cut by 3 bases, the J end by 1 base, with 9 bases between. The CDR3 length is 14 residues. The CDR3 sequence is CASSITGSNTEAFF. The CDR3 DNA is TGTGCCAGTAGTATTACCGGTTCGAACACTGAAGCTTTCTTT.

V is TRBV5-1 and J is TRBJ2-3, with 8 positions matching TRBD2. Germline V gene data show CDR1 as SGHRS and CDR2 as YFSETQ. J lost 4 bases, V lost 4 bases, and 11 bases had no gene match. CDR3 length: 16 amino acids. The CDR3 is CASSPGGGLAADTQYF. The CDR3 DNA sequence: TGCGCCAGCAGCCCTGGCGGTGGACTAGCAGCAGATACGCAGTATTTT.

The J gene is TRBJ1-1, the V gene TRBV9; the D gene is possibly TRBD1 (6 bases). The germline V gene has CDR1 SGDLS and CDR2 YYNGEE. This CDR3 spans 14 amino acids. V lost 3 bases and J 4 bases, leaving 13 bases between the germline ends. CDR3 nucleotide sequence: TGTGCCAGCAGCGCCGAGCTAGGGGGCACTGAAGCTTTCTTT. This sequence encodes CASSAELGGTEAFF.

This clone has just a few counts. The chain employs TRBV28 and TRBJ2-5, with D possibly matching TRBD2 (5 bases). Germline CDR1 MDHEN, CDR2 SYDVKM. CDR3 length: 15 residues. Between the trimmed V and J ends, which lost 4 bases and 2 bases, there was a span of 14 bases. CDR3 protein: CASSSLTGKQETQYF. DNA for the CDR3: TGTGCCAGCAGTTCCCTGACGGGGAAGCAAGAGACCCAGTACTTC.

V is TRBV28 and J is TRBJ2-7, with 7 bases fitting TRBD1. Unmatched junction bases numbered 9, after V lost 6 bases and J lost 4 bases. The CDR3 extends over 14 amino acids. Germline CDR1 and CDR2: MDHEN and SYDVKM. For the CDR3, the DNA is TGTGCCAGCAGGGCCGGAAGGGGGCCATACGAGCAGTACTTC. This sequence encodes CASRAGRGPYEQYF.